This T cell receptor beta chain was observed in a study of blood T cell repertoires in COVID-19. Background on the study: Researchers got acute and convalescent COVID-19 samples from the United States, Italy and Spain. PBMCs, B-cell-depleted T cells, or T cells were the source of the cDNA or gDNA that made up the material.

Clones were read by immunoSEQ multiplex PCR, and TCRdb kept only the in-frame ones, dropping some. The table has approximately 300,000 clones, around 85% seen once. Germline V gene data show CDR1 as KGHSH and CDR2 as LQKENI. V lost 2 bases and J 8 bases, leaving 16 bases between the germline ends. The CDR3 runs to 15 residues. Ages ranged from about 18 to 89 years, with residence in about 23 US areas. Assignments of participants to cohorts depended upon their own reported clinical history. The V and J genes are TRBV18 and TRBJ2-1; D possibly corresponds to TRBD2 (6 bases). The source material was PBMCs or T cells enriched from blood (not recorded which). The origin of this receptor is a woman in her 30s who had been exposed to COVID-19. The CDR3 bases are TGTGCCAGCTCACCAATGACTAGTTTATACCATGAGCAGTTCTTC. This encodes CASSPMTSLYHEQFF.